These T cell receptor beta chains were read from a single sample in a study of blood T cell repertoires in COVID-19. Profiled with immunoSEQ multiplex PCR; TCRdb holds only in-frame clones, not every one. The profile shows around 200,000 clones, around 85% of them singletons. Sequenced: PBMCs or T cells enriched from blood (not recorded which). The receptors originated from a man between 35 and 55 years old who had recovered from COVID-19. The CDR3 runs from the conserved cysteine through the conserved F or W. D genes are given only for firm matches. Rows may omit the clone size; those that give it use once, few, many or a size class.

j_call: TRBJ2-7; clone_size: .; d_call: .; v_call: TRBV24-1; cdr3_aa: CATSDQDKGAYEQYF; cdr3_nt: TGTGCCACCAGTGACCAGGACAAGGGGGCCTACGAGCAGTACTTC
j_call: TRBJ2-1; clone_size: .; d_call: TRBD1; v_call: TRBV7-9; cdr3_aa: CASSLEGAGEQFF; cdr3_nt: TGTGCCAGCAGCTTAGAGGGGGCAGGGGAGCAGTTCTTC
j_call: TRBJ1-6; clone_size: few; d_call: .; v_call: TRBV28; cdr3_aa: CASSERDSPLHF; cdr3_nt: TGTGCCAGCAGTGAGCGGGATTCACCCCTCCACTTT
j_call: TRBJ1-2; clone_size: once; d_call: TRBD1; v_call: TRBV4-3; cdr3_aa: CASSPQGGGQGNGYTF; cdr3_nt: TGCGCCAGCAGCCCTCAAGGCGGGGGACAGGGAAATGGCTACACCTTC
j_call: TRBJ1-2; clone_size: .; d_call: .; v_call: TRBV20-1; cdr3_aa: CSADRAYGYTF; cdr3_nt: TGCAGTGCTGACAGAGCATATGGCTACACCTTC
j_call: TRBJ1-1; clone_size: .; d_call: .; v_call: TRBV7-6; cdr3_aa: CASSLDPPGQGSLNTEAFF; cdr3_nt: TGTGCCAGCAGCTTAGACCCACCCGGGCAGGGAAGTTTGAACACTGAAGCTTTCTTT
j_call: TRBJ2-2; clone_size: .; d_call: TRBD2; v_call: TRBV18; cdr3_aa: CASSPGLAETGELFF; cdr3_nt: TGTGCCAGCTCACCGGGACTAGCAGAAACCGGGGAGCTGTTTTTT
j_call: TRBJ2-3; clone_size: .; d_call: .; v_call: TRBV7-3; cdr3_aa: CASSRRRTSTDTQYF; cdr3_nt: TGTGCCAGCAGCCGACGAAGGACTAGCACAGATACGCAGTATTTT
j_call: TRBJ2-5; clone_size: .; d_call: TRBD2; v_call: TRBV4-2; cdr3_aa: CASSLSGPSGKETQYF; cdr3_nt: TGTGCCAGCAGCCTTTCAGGGCCTAGCGGGAAAGAGACCCAGTACTTC
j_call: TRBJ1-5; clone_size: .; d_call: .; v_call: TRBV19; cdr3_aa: CASSKGRQPQHF; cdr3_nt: TGTGCCAGTAGTAAGGGGCGTCAGCCCCAGCATTTT
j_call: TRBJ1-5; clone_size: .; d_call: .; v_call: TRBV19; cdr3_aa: CASSITGSGNQPQHF; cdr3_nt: TGTGCCAGTAGTATTACAGGATCGGGCAATCAGCCCCAGCATTTT
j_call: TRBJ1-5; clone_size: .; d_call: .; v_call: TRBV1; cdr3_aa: CTSSQDGRGQPHYSNQPQHF; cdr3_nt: TGCACCAGCAGCCAAGATGGACGAGGACAGCCGCACTATAGCAATCAGCCCCAGCATTTT
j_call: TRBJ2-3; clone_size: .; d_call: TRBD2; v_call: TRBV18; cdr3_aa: CASSLTSGKADTQYF; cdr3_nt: TGTGCCAGCTCGCTGACTAGCGGGAAAGCAGATACGCAGTATTTT
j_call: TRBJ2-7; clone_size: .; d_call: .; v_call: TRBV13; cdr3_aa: CASSSGNYEQYF; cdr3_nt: TGTGCCAGCAGCTCCGGGAACTACGAGCAGTACTTC
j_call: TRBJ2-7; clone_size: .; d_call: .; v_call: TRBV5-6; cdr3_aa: CASSLGQGGYEQYF; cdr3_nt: TGTGCCAGCAGCTTGGGGCAGGGAGGCTACGAGCAGTACTTC
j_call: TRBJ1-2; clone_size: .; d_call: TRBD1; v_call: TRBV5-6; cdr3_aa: CASSLVTGAYGYTF; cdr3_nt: TGTGCCAGCAGCTTGGTTACAGGGGCCTATGGCTACACCTTC
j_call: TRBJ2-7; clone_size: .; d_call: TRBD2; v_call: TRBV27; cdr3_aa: CASSPSGGENFYEQYF; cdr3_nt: TGTGCCAGCAGTCCATCGGGAGGGGAGAACTTCTACGAGCAGTACTTC
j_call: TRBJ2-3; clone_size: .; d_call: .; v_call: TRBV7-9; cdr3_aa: CASSFWVSREGDTQYF; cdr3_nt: TGTGCCAGCAGCTTCTGGGTATCCAGAGAGGGAGATACGCAGTATTTT
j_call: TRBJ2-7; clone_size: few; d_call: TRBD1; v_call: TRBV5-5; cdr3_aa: CASSSGQSVGEQYF; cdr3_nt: TGTGCCAGCAGCTCGGGACAGTCGGTGGGCGAGCAGTACTTC
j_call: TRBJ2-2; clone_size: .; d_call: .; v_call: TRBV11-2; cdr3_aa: CASSLEGGANTGELFF; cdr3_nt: TGTGCCAGCAGCTTAGAAGGGGGAGCGAACACCGGGGAGCTGTTTTTT
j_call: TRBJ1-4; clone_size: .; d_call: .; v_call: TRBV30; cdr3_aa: CAWSILPSEELFF; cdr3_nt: TGTGCCTGGAGTATTCTCCCCAGCGAGGAACTGTTTTTT
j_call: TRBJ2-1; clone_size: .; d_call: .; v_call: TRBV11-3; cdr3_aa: CASRRETGALNEQFF; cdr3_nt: TGTGCCAGCAGGAGAGAGACGGGAGCGCTCAATGAGCAGTTCTTC
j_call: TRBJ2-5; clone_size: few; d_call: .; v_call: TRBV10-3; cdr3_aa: CAISRDLEETQYF; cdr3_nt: TGTGCCATCAGCCGGGACTTAGAAGAGACCCAGTACTTC
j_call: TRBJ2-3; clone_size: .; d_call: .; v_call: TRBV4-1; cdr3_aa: CASSQVLLDTQYF; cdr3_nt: TGCGCCAGCAGCCAAGTCCTTTTAGATACGCAGTATTTT
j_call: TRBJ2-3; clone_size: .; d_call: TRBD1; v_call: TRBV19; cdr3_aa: CASTSRDRGLDTQYF; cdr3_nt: TGTGCCAGTACCTCCCGGGACAGGGGGTTGGATACGCAGTATTTT
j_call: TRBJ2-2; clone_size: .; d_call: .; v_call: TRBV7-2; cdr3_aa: CASSLSQGITGELFF; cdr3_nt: TGTGCCAGCAGCTTGAGTCAGGGGATCACCGGGGAGCTGTTTTTT
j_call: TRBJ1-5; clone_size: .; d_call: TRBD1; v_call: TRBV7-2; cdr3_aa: CASSLEGQPNQPQHF; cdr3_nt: TGTGCCAGCAGCTTAGAGGGACAGCCCAATCAGCCCCAGCATTTT
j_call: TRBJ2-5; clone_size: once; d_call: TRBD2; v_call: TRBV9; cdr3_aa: CASSVGRTAGVQETQYF; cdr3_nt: TGTGCCAGCAGCGTAGGGAGGACCGCGGGGGTCCAAGAGACCCAGTACTTC
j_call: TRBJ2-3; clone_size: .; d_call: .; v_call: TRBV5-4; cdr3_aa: CASSSNAGLTDTQYF; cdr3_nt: TGTGCCAGCAGCTCCAACGCGGGGCTCACAGATACGCAGTATTTT
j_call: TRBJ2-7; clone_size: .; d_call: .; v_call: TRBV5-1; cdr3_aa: CASSLSGQFAYEQYF; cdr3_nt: TGCGCCAGCAGCTTGTCCGGACAGTTCGCCTACGAGCAGTACTTC
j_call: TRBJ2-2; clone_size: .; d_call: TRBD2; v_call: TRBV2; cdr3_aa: CASGRTSGRSGSGELFF; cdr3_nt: TGTGCCAGCGGCCGGACTAGCGGGAGATCAGGGAGCGGGGAGCTGTTTTTT
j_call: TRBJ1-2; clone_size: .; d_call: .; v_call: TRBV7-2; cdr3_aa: CASSPQGGPGGYTF; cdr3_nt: TGTGCCAGCAGCCCCCAGGGAGGACCGGGTGGCTACACCTTC
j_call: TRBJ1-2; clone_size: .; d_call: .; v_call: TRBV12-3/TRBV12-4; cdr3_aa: CASSFGVSSGYTF; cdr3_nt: TGTGCCAGCAGTTTCGGGGTATCCAGTGGCTACACCTTC
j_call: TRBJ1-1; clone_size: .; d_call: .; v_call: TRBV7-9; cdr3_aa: CASSPRAYTEAFF; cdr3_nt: TGTGCCAGCAGCCCCAGGGCGTACACTGAAGCTTTCTTT
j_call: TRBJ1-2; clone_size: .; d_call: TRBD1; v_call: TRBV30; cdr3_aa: CAWSTGQGGLSGNYGYTF; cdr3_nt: TGTGCCTGGAGTACAGGGCAGGGGGGCCTTTCCGGTAACTATGGCTACACCTTC
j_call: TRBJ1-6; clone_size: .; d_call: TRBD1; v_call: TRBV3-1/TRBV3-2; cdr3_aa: CASSHGTGINSPLHF; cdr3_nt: TGTGCCAGCAGCCACGGGACAGGTATAAATTCACCCCTCCACTTT
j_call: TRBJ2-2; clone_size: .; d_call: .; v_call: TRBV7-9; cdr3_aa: CASSLVLTTGELFF; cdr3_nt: TGTGCCAGCAGCTTAGTACTAACCACCGGGGAGCTGTTTTTT
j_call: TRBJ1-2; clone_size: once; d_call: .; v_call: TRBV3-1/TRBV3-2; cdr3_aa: CASSPTENYGYTF; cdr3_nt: TGTGCCAGCAGCCCGACAGAGAACTATGGCTACACCTTC
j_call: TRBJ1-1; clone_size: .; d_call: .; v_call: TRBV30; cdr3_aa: CAWSVLREAFF; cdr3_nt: TGTGCCTGGAGTGTACTAAGGGAAGCTTTCTTT
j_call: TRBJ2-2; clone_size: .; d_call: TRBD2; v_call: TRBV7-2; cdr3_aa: CASSSPSGRTGELFF; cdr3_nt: TGTGCCAGCAGCTCGCCTAGCGGGAGGACCGGGGAGCTGTTTTTT